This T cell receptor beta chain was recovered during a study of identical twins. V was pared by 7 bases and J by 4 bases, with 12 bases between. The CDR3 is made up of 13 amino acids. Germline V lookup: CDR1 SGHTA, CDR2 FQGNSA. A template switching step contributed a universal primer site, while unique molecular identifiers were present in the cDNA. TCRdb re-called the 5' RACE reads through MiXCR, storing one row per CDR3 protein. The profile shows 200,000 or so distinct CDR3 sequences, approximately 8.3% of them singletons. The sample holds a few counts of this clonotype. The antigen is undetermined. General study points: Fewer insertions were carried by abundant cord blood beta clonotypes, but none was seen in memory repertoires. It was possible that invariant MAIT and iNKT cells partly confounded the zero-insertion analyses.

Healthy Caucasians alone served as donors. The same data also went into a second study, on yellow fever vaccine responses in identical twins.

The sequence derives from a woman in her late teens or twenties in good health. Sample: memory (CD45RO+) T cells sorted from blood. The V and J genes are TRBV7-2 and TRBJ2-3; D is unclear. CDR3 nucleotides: TGTGCCAGCACCCTTGTAGGTTCAGATACGCAGTATTTT. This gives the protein CASTLVGSDTQYF.